The 6 T cell receptor beta chains below all came from one sample that was sequenced in a study of human T cells and chemical hapten exposure. Each CDR3 protein is one row after TCRdb ran MiXCR on the RACE reads. The sample holds under 200,000 distinct CDR3 sequences, around 30% seen once. Time point: patch test 3, about 24 weeks after DPC sensitization. Treatment in this sample: therapeutic diphenylcyclopropenone sensitization with weekly scalp DPC. Sequencing used whole blood, obtained in connection with sensitization to the hapten diphenylcyclopropenone (DPC). The receptors here all came from a woman aged 18-29 years with alopecia areata. Some clones in this sample may be carry-over from other donors' samples.

This clonotype was seen a handful of times. The CDR3 nucleotides read TGTGCCAGCAGCTTGACAGGGGCCATGCTAACTCGCTATGGCTACACCTTC. Its translation: CASSLTGAMLTRYGYTF. This rearrangement joins TRBV7-2 to TRBJ1-2; 8 bases fit TRBD1. This CDR3 is built from 17 residues. CDR1 is SGHTA and CDR2 is FQGNSA in the germline V gene. The J segment lost 4 bases and the V segment lost 3 bases, leaving 13 bases of the junction unmatched.

This chain connects TRBV5-1 to TRBJ2-5; D unclear. Germline V gives CDR1 SGHRS, CDR2 YFSETQ. The CDR3 loop spans 14 amino acids. The V and J ends lost 4 bases and 3 bases respectively, with 13 bases between them. In DNA, the CDR3 is TGCGCCAGCAGCCCCATGCGTGGGGAAGAGACCCAGTACTTC. The encoded protein is CASSPMRGEETQYF.

This chain joins TRBV6-2 or TRBV6-3 and TRBJ1-1; D is unclear. Trimming shortened V by 8 bases and J by 4 bases, and 17 bases separated the two germline ends. This CDR3 has 14 residues. Germline assignment: CDR1 MNHEY and CDR2 SVGEGT. The DNA of the CDR3 is TGTGCCAGCCGTGGCCCCAAGGTAGGCACTGAAGCTTTCTTT. Encoded protein: CASRGPKVGTEAFF.

At least ten counts were recorded for this clonotype. This chain links TRBV28 with TRBJ2-5; D is ambiguous. The CDR3 runs 14 residues. Trimming shortened V by 7 bases and J by 3 bases, and 15 bases separated the two germline ends. CDR1 is MDHEN, CDR2 SYDVKM, per germline. The CDR3 DNA is TGTGCCAGCATCCCTATTGGGCTAGAAGAGACCCAGTACTTC. Encoded protein: CASIPIGLEETQYF.

The V and J genes are TRBV5-1 and TRBJ2-6; D uncertain. Germline V lookup: CDR1 SGHRS, CDR2 YFSETQ. V shed 0 bases and J shed 2 bases, with 6 bases lying between them. This CDR3 region has 15 residues. DNA for the CDR3: TGCGCCAGCAGCTTGGATGGAGCTGGGGCCAACGTCCTGACTTTC. Its translation is CASSLDGAGANVLTF.

This chain links TRBV4-1 with TRBJ1-2, with D perhaps matching TRBD1 (6 bases). V lost 1 base, J lost 6 bases, and 18 bases lay in between. The CDR3 totals 16 residues. Germline V gives CDR1 MGHRA, CDR2 YSYEKL. CDR3 loop: CASSQVGGPRMDGYTF. CDR3 bases: TGCGCCAGCAGCCAAGTCGGGGGGCCCCGGATGGATGGCTACACCTTC.